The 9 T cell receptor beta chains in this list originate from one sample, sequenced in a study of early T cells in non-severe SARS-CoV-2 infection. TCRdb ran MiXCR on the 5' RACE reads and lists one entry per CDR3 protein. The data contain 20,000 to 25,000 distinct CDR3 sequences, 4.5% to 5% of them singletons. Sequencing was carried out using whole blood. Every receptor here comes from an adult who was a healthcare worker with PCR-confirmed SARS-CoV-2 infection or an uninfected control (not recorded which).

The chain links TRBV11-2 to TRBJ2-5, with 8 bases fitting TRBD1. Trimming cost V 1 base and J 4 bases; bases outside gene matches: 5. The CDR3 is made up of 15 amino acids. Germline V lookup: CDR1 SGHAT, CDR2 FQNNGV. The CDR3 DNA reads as TGTGCCAGCAGCTTAGCCCGGACAGGGTTAGAGACCCAGTACTTC. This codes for CASSLARTGLETQYF. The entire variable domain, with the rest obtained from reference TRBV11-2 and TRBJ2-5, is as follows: EAGVAQSPRYKIIEKRQSVAFWCNPISGHATLYWYQQILGQGPKLLIQFQNNGVVDDSQLPKDRFSAERLKGVDSTLKIQPAKLEDSAVYLCASSLARTGLETQYFGPGTRLLVL.

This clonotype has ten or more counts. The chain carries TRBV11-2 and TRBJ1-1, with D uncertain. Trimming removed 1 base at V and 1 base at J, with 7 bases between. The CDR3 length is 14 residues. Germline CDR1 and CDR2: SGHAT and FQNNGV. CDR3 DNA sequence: TGTGCCAGCAGCTTAGGCCCCACGAACACTGAAGCTTTCTTT. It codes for CASSLGPTNTEAFF.

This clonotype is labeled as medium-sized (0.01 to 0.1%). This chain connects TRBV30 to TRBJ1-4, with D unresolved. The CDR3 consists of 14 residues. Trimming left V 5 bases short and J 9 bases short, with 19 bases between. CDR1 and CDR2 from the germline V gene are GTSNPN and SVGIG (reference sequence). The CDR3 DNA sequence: TGTGCCTGGGGAGATCCTATCGGTGTTAAAAAACTGTTTTTT. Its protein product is CAWGDPIGVKKLFF.

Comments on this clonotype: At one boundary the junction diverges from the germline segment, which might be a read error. The CDR3 coding sequence is TGTGCTAGCAGCCTAGCGGGAGGGAGCCAAGAGACCCAGTACTTC. Translated: CASSLAGGSQETQYF. The chain couples TRBV7-7 to TRBJ2-5; TRBD2 agrees at 12 bases. The CDR3 totals 15 residues. Germline CDR1 SSHAT, CDR2 FNYEAQ (reference sequence).

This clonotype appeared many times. As DNA, the CDR3 is TGTGCCAGCAGTTTCGGGCCCCATATGAATGAGCAGTTCTTC. Amino acid sequence: CASSFGPHMNEQFF. The rearrangement uses TRBV28 and TRBJ2-1, with D unresolved. Trimming removed 3 bases at V and 7 bases at J, with 13 bases between. Germline V gives CDR1 MDHEN, CDR2 SYDVKM. The CDR3 has 14 amino acids.

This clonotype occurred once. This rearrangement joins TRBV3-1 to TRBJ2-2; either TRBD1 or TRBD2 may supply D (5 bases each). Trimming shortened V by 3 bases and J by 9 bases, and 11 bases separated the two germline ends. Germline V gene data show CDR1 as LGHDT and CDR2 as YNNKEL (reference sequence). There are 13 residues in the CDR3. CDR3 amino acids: CASSHEGSRELFF. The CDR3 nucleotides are TGTGCCAGCAGCCATGAGGGGAGTAGGGAGCTGTTTTTT. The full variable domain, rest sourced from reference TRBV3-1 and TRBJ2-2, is DTAVSQTPKYLVTQMGNDKSIKCEQNLGHDTMYWYKQDSKKFLKIMFSYNNKELIINETVPNRFSPKSPDKAHLNLHINSLELGDSAVYFCASSHEGSRELFFGEGSRLTVL.

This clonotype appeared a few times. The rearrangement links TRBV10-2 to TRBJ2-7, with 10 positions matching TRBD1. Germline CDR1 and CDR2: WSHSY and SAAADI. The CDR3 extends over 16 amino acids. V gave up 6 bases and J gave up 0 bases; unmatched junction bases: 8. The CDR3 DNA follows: TGCGCCAGCAGGGATTCCGGGACAGGGGACTCCTACGAGCAGTACTTC. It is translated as CASRDSGTGDSYEQYF.

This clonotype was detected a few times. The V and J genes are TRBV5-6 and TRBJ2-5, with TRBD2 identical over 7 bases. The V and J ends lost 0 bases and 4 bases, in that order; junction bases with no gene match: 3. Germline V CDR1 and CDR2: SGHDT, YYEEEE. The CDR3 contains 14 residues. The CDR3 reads CASSLERDGETQYF. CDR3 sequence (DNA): TGTGCCAGCAGCTTGGAGCGGGACGGAGAGACCCAGTACTTC.

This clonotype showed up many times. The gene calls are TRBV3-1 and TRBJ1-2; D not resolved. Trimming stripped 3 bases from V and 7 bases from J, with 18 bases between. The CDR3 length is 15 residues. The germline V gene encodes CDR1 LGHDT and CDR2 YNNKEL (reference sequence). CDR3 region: CASSQLHGPITGYTF. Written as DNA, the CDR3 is TGTGCCAGCAGCCAGCTTCACGGACCAATCACTGGCTACACCTTC.